The 24 T cell receptor beta chains presented below share a single source sample, sequenced in a study of CD8 T cells in Susac syndrome. Random hexamers were used to reverse transcribe an amount of roughly 0.5 to 1 ug RNA. Using its own MiXCR run on the immunoSEQ multiplex PCR reads, TCRdb lists one record per CDR3 protein. This sample has around 200,000 distinct CDR3 sequences, with 90% to 95% found just once. Sequenced sample: CD8+ T cells from PBMCs. Receptor source: a human donor with multiple sclerosis.

J is TRBJ1-5 and V is TRBV5-6, with a weak D call TRBD1 (5 bases). The CDR3 sequence is 14 residues long. The V gene lost 1 base and the J gene lost 4 bases, with 9 bases spanning the gap. Germline V CDR1 and CDR2: SGHDT, YYEEEE. CDR3 in DNA: TGTGCCAGCAGCTTGCAGGGACGGAATCAGCCCCAGCATTTT. Amino acids: CASSLQGRNQPQHF. Together with reference TRBV5-6 and TRBJ1-5, the CDR3 gives the full variable domain: DAGVTQSPTHLIKTRGQQVTLRCSPKSGHDTVSWYQQALGQGPQFIFQYYEEEERQRGNFPDRFSGHQFPNYSSELNVNALLLGDSALYLCASSLQGRNQPQHFGDGTRLSIL.

The chain recombines TRBV10-3 with TRBJ2-1, with 13 positions matching TRBD2. The CDR3 sequence is 19 residues long. V lost 0 bases to trimming and J lost 1 base; unmatched junction nucleotides: 6. In germline, CDR1 is ENHRY, CDR2 SYGVKD. The CDR3 DNA follows: TGTGCCATCAGTGAGTCTACTAGCGGGGGGGCAAGATCCTACAATGAGCAGTTCTTC. Translation gives CAISESTSGGARSYNEQFF.

The rearrangement uses TRBV7-8 and TRBJ2-3; a possible D gene is TRBD2 (5 bases). Germline V gives CDR1 SGHVS, CDR2 FQNEAQ. V was pared by 2 bases and J by 0 bases, with 12 bases between. This CDR3 comprises 16 residues. CDR3 nucleotide sequence: TGTGCCAGCAGCTTATGGGCGCGGGCGAGCACAGATACGCAGTATTTT. It specifies CASSLWARASTDTQYF.

This rearrangement joins TRBV7-8 to TRBJ2-3; D possibly uses TRBD1 or TRBD2 (5 bases each). The V and J ends lost 4 bases and 4 bases respectively, with 15 bases between them. Germline loops: CDR1 SGHVS, CDR2 FQNEAQ. CDR3 length equals 15 residues. The CDR3 spells CASSWALGESDTQYF. Written as DNA, the CDR3 is TGTGCCAGCAGCTGGGCATTGGGGGAATCAGATACGCAGTATTTT.

This chain connects TRBV13 to TRBJ2-7, with D uncertain. Between the trimmed V and J ends, which lost 4 bases and 0 bases, there was a span of 22 bases. Per the germline V gene, CDR1 is PRHDT and CDR2 is FYEKMQ (reference sequence). The CDR3 has 18 residues. The CDR3 nucleotides read TGTGCCAGCAGCTCCCCGCCTCCCGGACGGCAGAGCTCCTACGAGCAGTACTTC. It translates to CASSSPPPGRQSSYEQYF.

V is TRBV29-1 and J is TRBJ2-7, with TRBD1 identical over 8 bases. The CDR3 is 14 residues long. V trimming: 7 bases; J trimming: 1 base; junction bases outside the gene matches: 9. Germline lookup yields CDR1 SQVTM and CDR2 ANQGSEA. This CDR3 reads CSATYGTGSYEQYF. Written as DNA, the CDR3 is TGCAGCGCGACCTACGGGACAGGTTCCTACGAGCAGTACTTC.

In this sample, this clonotype turned up once. The chain carries TRBV13 and TRBJ2-5; 13 positions agree with TRBD2. J gave up 0 bases and V 3 bases, and 1 base lay outside the gene matches. Looked up from germline, CDR1 is PRHDT and CDR2 is FYEKMQ (reference sequence). The CDR3 has 16 amino acids. The CDR3 protein is CASSLGLAGYQETQYF. The CDR3 nucleotides are TGTGCCAGCAGCTTGGGACTAGCGGGATACCAAGAGACCCAGTACTTC.

The chain couples TRBV13 to TRBJ1-1; D gene ambiguous. The V and J ends lost 5 bases and 1 base respectively, with 14 bases between them. Germline V lookup: CDR1 PRHDT, CDR2 FYEKMQ (reference sequence). The CDR3 is 15 amino acids. CDR3 loop: CASSISGFENTEAFF. The CDR3 nucleotides read TGTGCCAGCAGCATCAGCGGGTTTGAGAACACTGAAGCTTTCTTT.

V usage is TRBV6-6 and J usage is TRBJ2-5; TRBD2 matches 7 bases. J gave up 5 bases and V 0 bases, and 6 bases lay outside the gene matches. Germline values: CDR1 MNHNY, CDR2 SVGAGI (reference sequence). The CDR3 covers 15 residues. The CDR3 region is CASSYSGREVETQYF. CDR3 in DNA: TGTGCCAGCAGTTACTCGGGACGGGAGGTGGAGACCCAGTACTTC.

The gene calls are TRBV30 and TRBJ1-2, with TRBD1 identical over 10 bases. The CDR3 has 14 amino acids. Trimming took 3 bases from V and 4 from J; bases not matched to a gene: 5. Germline loops: CDR1 GTSNPN, CDR2 SVGIG (reference sequence). The CDR3 loop is CAWRGQGSSYGYTF. The CDR3 DNA follows: TGTGCCTGGAGGGGACAGGGGTCTAGCTATGGCTACACCTTC.

The V call is TRBV11-2, the J call TRBJ1-2, with TRBD1 matching 7 bases. CDR3 length: 15 amino acids. Unmatched junction bases numbered 6, after V lost 2 bases and J lost 3 bases. Germline-derived CDR1 and CDR2 are SGHAT and FQNNGV. DNA for the CDR3: TGTGCCAGCAGCTTATTGATCGGGACAGACTATGGCTACACCTTC. This encodes CASSLLIGTDYGYTF.

The gene calls are TRBV15 and TRBJ2-3, with 13 bases that match TRBD2. The V gene's germline CDR1 is LNHNV and CDR2 YYDKDF (reference sequence). The CDR3 covers 16 residues. V was clipped by 5 bases and J by 1 base; unmatched bases: 3. This CDR3 reads CATSGLAGAGTDTQYF. In DNA, the CDR3 is TGTGCCACCAGCGGACTAGCGGGAGCTGGCACAGATACGCAGTATTTT.

The gene calls are TRBV9 and TRBJ2-1, with 11 bases fitting TRBD2. The V segment lost 4 bases and the J segment 7 bases; nucleotides outside the gene matches: 4. The CDR3 spans 14 residues. Germline CDR1 and CDR2: SGDLS and YYNGEE. The chain's CDR3 is CASSLGLAANEQFF. CDR3 bases: TGTGCCAGCAGCTTGGGACTAGCGGCGAATGAGCAGTTCTTC.

The chain couples TRBV12-3 or TRBV12-4 to TRBJ2-7; D uncertain. The CDR3 runs 12 residues. With 5 bases removed from V and 7 bases from J, the gap between germline ends came to 12 bases. The CDR3 sequence: CASSPGSLEQYF. The CDR3 region has the DNA TGTGCCAGCAGTCCCGGTTCCCTGGAGCAGTACTTC.

As regards this clonotype: Mismatch with germline at one junction end may stem from a read error. The V and J genes are TRBV7-7 and TRBJ2-1; TRBD2 aligns across 10 bases. The CDR3 covers 17 residues. Germline CDR1 and CDR2: SSHAT and FNYEAQ (reference sequence). CDR3 in amino acids: CASSSHSGRSAYNEQFF. DNA for the CDR3: TGTGCTAGCAGCTCCCATAGCGGGAGGTCGGCCTACAATGAGCAGTTCTTC.

The V call is TRBV7-9, the J call TRBJ2-6, with no clear D. Trimming pared 1 base from V and 1 base from J, leaving 8 bases between. The CDR3 runs 16 residues. CDR1 and CDR2 (germline): SEHNR, FQNEAQ (reference sequence). CDR3 nucleotides: TGTGCCAGCAGCTTAGTAATAGGTTCTGGGGCCAACGTCCTGACTTTC. It translates to CASSLVIGSGANVLTF.

V and J are TRBV7-9 and TRBJ2-3, with TRBD2 matching over 7 bases. The CDR3 runs to 16 residues. With V trimmed by 1 base and J by 1 base, 5 bases remained unmatched. CDR1 is SEHNR, CDR2 FQNEAQ, per germline (reference sequence). The CDR3 region is CASSLGPSGGTDTQYF. The CDR3 DNA follows: TGTGCCAGCAGCTTAGGGCCTAGCGGAGGCACAGATACGCAGTATTTT.

This rearrangement joins TRBV19 to TRBJ1-1, with 10 bases aligning to TRBD1. This CDR3 spans 15 amino acids. From germline, CDR1 is LNHDA and CDR2 SQIVND (reference sequence). V was pared by 8 bases and J by 2 bases, with 8 bases of the junction left unmatched. For the CDR3, the DNA is TGTGCCAGTCTTCTAAGGACAGGGGGTAACACTGAAGCTTTCTTT. Its protein is CASLLRTGGNTEAFF. Complete variable domain (other parts from reference TRBV19 and TRBJ1-1): DGGITQSPKYLFRKEGQNVTLSCEQNLNHDAMYWYRQDPGQGLRLIYYSQIVNDFQKGDIAEGYSVSREKKESFPLTVTSAQKNPTAFYLCASLLRTGGNTEAFFGQGTRLTVV.

This clonotype showed up just once. V and J are TRBV5-6 and TRBJ1-2; 9 nucleotides align to TRBD1. The CDR3 is 17 amino acids. Looked up from germline, CDR1 is SGHDT and CDR2 is YYEEEE. Trimming at V came to 2 bases and at J to 8 bases, leaving 16 bases not matched to a gene. The CDR3 spells CASSFNPGQGILLGYTF. The CDR3 DNA follows: TGTGCCAGCAGCTTTAACCCCGGACAGGGGATATTATTAGGCTACACCTTC.

The chain is built from TRBV13 and TRBJ2-1; 9 positions agree with TRBD2. Germline lookup yields CDR1 PRHDT and CDR2 FYEKMQ (reference sequence). The ends lost 6 bases at V and 0 bases at J; junction bases unmatched: 21. This CDR3 region has 21 residues. The CDR3 DNA reads TGTGCCAGCAGTGGGGGACGGGGGCTAGCGGGGCTTAGGAGCTCCTACAATGAGCAGTTCTTC. Its translation is CASSGGRGLAGLRSSYNEQFF.

The genes are TRBV5-5 and TRBJ2-7, with 7 nucleotides matching TRBD1. J was trimmed by 0 bases and V by 2 bases; bases with no gene match: 5. CDR1 is SGHKS, CDR2 YYEKEE, per germline (reference sequence). The CDR3 consists of 15 residues. In DNA, the CDR3 is TGTGCCAGCAGCTTTCGGACAGGACACTCCTACGAGCAGTACTTC. This encodes CASSFRTGHSYEQYF.

The rearrangement uses TRBV25-1 and TRBJ1-1, with a tentative D call TRBD1 (5 bases). There are 11 residues in the CDR3. The V and J ends lost 8 bases and 8 bases respectively, with 12 bases between them. The germline V gene encodes CDR1 MGHDK and CDR2 SYGVNS. The DNA for the CDR3 is TGTGCCAGCGAGGCCGGGGCCGAAGCTTTCTTT. Its protein product is CASEAGAEAFF.

The chain employs TRBV6-2 or TRBV6-3 and TRBJ2-1, with 10 bases fitting TRBD1. V trimming: 4 bases; J trimming: 7 bases; junction bases outside the gene matches: 10. CDR1 and CDR2 (germline): MNHEY, SVGEGT. CDR3 length equals 16 residues. CDR3 nucleotides: TGTGCCAGCAGTTTTTTGGGACAGGGGTACAGAAATGAGCAGTTCTTC. Residues: CASSFLGQGYRNEQFF.

The chain is built from TRBV6-6 and TRBJ1-6; D ambiguous. The germline V gene has CDR1 MNHNY and CDR2 SVGAGI (reference sequence). The CDR3 covers 14 residues. Trimming left V 6 bases short and J 7 bases short, with 13 bases between. As DNA, the CDR3 is TGTGCCAGCAGCCCGGACGCTCGGAATTCACCCCTCCACTTT. Protein product: CASSPDARNSPLHF.